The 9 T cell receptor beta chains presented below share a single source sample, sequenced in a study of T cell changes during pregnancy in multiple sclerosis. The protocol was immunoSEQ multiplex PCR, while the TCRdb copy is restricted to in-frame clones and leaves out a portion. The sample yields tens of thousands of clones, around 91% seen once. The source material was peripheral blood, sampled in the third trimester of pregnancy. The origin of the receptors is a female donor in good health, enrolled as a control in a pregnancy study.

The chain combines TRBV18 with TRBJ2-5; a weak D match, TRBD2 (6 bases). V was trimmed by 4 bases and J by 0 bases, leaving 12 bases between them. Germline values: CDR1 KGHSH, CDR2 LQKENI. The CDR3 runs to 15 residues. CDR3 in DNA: TGTGCCAGCTCACAGGCAGCGGGCTACCAAGAGACCCAGTACTTC. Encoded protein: CASSQAAGYQETQYF. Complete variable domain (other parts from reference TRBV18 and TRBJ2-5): NAGVMQNPRHLVRRRGQEARLRCSPMKGHSHVYWYRQLPEEGLKFMVYLQKENIIDESGMPKERFSAEFPKEGPSILRIQQVVRGDSAAYFCASSQAAGYQETQYFGPGTRLLVL.

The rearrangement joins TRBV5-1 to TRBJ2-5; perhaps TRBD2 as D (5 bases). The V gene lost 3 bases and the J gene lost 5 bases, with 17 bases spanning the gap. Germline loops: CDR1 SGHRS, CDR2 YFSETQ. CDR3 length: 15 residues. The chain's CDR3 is CASSSQEARGETQYF. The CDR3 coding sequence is TGCGCCAGCAGCTCCCAGGAGGCCCGTGGGGAGACCCAGTACTTC.

The DNA for the CDR3 is TGTGCCAGCAGCTTCACCGGACTAGCGGGGTTTTTCTTC. This gives the protein CASSFTGLAGFFF. This sequence joins TRBV7-2 and TRBJ2-1, with 12 bases identical to TRBD2. CDR1 is SGHTA and CDR2 is FQGNSA in the germline V gene. This CDR3 is 13 amino acids long. V shed 3 bases, J shed 16 bases, and the junction held 7 bases outside the gene matches.

CDR3 in amino acids: CASSSGLPAPLHF. The CDR3 nucleotides are TGTGCCAGTAGTTCGGGACTTCCTGCACCCCTCCACTTT. The chain recombines TRBV19 with TRBJ1-6; maybe TRBD1 (5 bases). The CDR3 totals 13 residues. Germline CDR1 and CDR2: LNHDA and SQIVND (reference sequence). V lost 5 bases, J lost 11 bases, and 13 bases lay in between.

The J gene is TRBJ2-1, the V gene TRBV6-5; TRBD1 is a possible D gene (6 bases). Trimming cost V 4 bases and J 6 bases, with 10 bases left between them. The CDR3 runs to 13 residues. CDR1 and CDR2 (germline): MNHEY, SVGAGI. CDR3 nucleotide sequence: TGTGCCAGCAGTTCGGGACACTCCAATGAGCAGTTCTTC. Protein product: CASSSGHSNEQFF.

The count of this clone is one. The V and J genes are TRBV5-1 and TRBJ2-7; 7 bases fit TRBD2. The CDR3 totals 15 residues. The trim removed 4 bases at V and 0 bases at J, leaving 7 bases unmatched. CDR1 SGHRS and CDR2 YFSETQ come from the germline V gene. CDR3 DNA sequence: TGCGCCAGCAGCAGTTTAGCGGGCATCTCCTACGAGCAGTACTTC. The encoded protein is CASSSLAGISYEQYF.

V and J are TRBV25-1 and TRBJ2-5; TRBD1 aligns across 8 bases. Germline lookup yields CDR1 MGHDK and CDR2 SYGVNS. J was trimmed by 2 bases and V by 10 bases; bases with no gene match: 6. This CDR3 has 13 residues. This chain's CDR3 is CATGTGDQETQYF. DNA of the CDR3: TGTGCCACCGGGACAGGAGATCAAGAGACCCAGTACTTC.

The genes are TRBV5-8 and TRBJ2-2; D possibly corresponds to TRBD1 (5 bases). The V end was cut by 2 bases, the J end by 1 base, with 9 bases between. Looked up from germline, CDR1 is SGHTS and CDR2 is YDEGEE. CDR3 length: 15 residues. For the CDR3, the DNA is TGTGCCAGCAGCTTTTACAGGCGGAACACCGGGGAGCTGTTTTTT. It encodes CASSFYRRNTGELFF.

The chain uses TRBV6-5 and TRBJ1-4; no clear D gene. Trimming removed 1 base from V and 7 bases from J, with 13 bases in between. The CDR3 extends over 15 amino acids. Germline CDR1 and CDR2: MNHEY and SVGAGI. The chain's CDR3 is CASSYYPVYPEKLFF. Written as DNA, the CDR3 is TGTGCCAGCAGTTACTACCCCGTCTATCCTGAAAAACTGTTTTTT.